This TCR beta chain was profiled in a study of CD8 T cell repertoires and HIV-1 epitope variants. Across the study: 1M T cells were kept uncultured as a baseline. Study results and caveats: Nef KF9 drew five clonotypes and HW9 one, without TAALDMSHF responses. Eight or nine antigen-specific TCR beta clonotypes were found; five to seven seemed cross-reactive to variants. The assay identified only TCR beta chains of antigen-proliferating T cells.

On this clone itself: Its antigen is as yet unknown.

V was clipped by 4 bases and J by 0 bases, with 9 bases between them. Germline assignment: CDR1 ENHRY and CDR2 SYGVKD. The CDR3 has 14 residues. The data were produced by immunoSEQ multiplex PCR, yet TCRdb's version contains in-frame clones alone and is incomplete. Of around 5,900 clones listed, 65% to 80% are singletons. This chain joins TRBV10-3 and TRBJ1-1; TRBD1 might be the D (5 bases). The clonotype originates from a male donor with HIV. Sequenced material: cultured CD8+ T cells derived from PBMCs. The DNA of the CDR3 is TGTGCCATCAGTGTATCAGGGTTGAACACTGAAGCTTTCTTT. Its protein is CAISVSGLNTEAFF.